Presented here are 13 T cell receptor beta chains from one specimen sequenced in a study of blood T cell repertoires in COVID-19. The method was immunoSEQ multiplex PCR; TCRdb's version includes in-frame clones alone and lacks a portion of them. Here the sample spans fewer than 90,000 clones, more than 60% being singletons. The sequencing sample was made of peripheral blood. The source is a human donor in a cohort sampled during active COVID-19.

The CDR3 here is CASSFSGRRAKETQYF. CDR3 DNA sequence: TGTGCCAGCAGTTTTAGCGGGAGGAGGGCTAAAGAGACCCAGTACTTC. The chain is built from TRBV7-9 and TRBJ2-5; 10 bases fit TRBD2. The V gene end was trimmed by 6 bases and the J gene end by 3 bases; junction bases not matched to a gene: 10. The germline gives CDR1 SEHNR, CDR2 FQNEAQ (reference sequence). The CDR3 totals 16 residues.

The rearrangement uses TRBV27 and TRBJ1-4; a possible D gene is TRBD1 (5 bases). V was trimmed by 5 bases and J by 2 bases, leaving 18 bases between them. The CDR3 is made up of 17 amino acids. Germline values: CDR1 MNHEY, CDR2 SMNVEV (reference sequence). The CDR3 is CASSRRGKVTTNEKLFF. The CDR3, as DNA: TGTGCCAGCAGTCGGCGGGGGAAGGTTACGACTAATGAAAAACTGTTTTTT.

V and J are TRBV3-1 (or the pseudogene TRBV3-2) and TRBJ2-7; 7 nucleotides agree with TRBD1. This CDR3 region has 15 residues. V was pared by 5 bases and J by 3 bases, with 10 bases of the junction left unmatched. Germline CDR1 reads LGHDT; CDR2 reads YNNKEL (reference sequence). This CDR3 is CASSNPTGISYEQYF. CDR3 in DNA: TGTGCCAGCAGCAACCCGACAGGGATAAGCTACGAGCAGTACTTC.

This sequence joins TRBV30 and TRBJ2-5; weak D call: TRBD2 (7 bases). This CDR3 region has 13 residues. V lost 4 bases to trimming and J lost 4 bases, with 13 bases between them. The germline V gene has CDR1 GTSNPN and CDR2 SVGIG (reference sequence). The CDR3 DNA sequence: TGTGCCTGGAATAGGGGAGGGGGAGAGACCCAGTACTTC. It translates to CAWNRGGGETQYF. The variable domain in full, with the rest retrieved from reference TRBV30 and TRBJ2-5, is SQTIHQWPATLVQPVGSPLSLECTVEGTSNPNLYWYRQAAGRGLQLLFYSVGIGQISSEVPQNLSASRPQDRQFILSSKKLLLSDSGFYLCAWNRGGGETQYFGPGTRLLVL.

V and J are TRBV28 and TRBJ2-2; TRBD1 aligns across 9 bases. Germline values: CDR1 MDHEN, CDR2 SYDVKM. The CDR3 covers 16 residues. J lost 6 bases, V lost 5 bases, and 10 bases had no gene match. CDR3 nucleotide sequence: TGTGCCAGCAGTCCTCGCGGGACAGGGTCGGCCGGGGAGCTGTTTTTT. Translated, it gives CASSPRGTGSAGELFF.

The chain recombines TRBV4-1 with TRBJ2-3, with D maybe TRBD2 (7 bases). With 3 bases removed from V and 6 bases from J, the gap between germline ends came to 16 bases. Germline lookup yields CDR1 MGHRA and CDR2 YSYEKL. The CDR3 has 15 residues. The CDR3 region has the DNA TGCGCCAGCAGCCATCCCCCCCGGGGGGCGGATACGCAGTATTTT. This translates into CASSHPPRGADTQYF.

This clone was counted a single time. The rearrangement joins TRBV29-1 to TRBJ2-7; 7 nucleotides align to TRBD1. The CDR3 is 13 residues long. CDR1 and CDR2 (germline): SQVTM, ANQGSEA. V dropped 4 bases and J dropped 0; count of bases not matched to a gene: 3. The CDR3 reads CSVARDSSYEQYF. The CDR3 DNA is TGCAGCGTTGCCCGGGACAGCTCCTACGAGCAGTACTTC.

The DNA of the CDR3 is TGTGCCAGCAGCTTACTCGGGGTTACTGAAGCTTTCTTT. This gives the protein CASSLLGVTEAFF. The chain recombines TRBV7-2 with TRBJ1-1; D is unresolved. The CDR3 is 13 residues long. The germline gives CDR1 SGHTA, CDR2 FQGNSA. The germline V and J ends were trimmed by 2 bases and 5 bases, with 9 bases remaining between them.

This clone occurred a few times. The chain has TRBV6-5 and TRBJ2-7; perhaps TRBD1 as D (6 bases). Trimming left V 4 bases short and J 5 bases short, with 15 bases between. The germline V gene has CDR1 MNHEY and CDR2 SVGAGI. This CDR3 comprises 14 residues. The CDR3 protein is CASSLDSGMDEQYF. CDR3 coding DNA: TGTGCCAGCAGTTTGGACAGCGGAATGGACGAGCAGTACTTC.

This chain joins TRBV6-5 and TRBJ1-1; D not certain. The germline gives CDR1 MNHEY, CDR2 SVGAGI. The V end was cut by 0 bases, the J end by 7 bases, with 9 bases between. This CDR3 is built from 13 residues. CDR3 loop: CASSYSGRNEAFF. CDR3 in DNA: TGTGCCAGCAGTTACTCTGGCAGGAATGAAGCTTTCTTT.

This rearrangement joins TRBV29-1 to TRBJ2-3; 7 bases agree with TRBD2. Trimming removed 4 bases from V and 4 bases from J; junction bases left unmatched: 8. Per germline, CDR1 SQVTM and CDR2 ANQGSEA. This CDR3 has 14 residues. CDR3 residues: CSVVVAGAPDTQYF. The CDR3 coding sequence is TGCAGCGTTGTTGTGGCGGGAGCGCCAGATACGCAGTATTTT.

V and J are TRBV19 and TRBJ2-3, with 7 bases matching TRBD2. The CDR3 sequence is 15 residues long. V trimming: 7 bases; J trimming: 6 bases; junction bases outside the gene matches: 13. Germline V gene sequence: CDR1 LNHDA, CDR2 SQIVND (reference sequence). CDR3 loop: CASTSWGGDSDTQYF. CDR3 in DNA: TGTGCCAGTACCTCCTGGGGAGGGGACTCGGATACGCAGTATTTT.

This chain uses TRBV3-1 (or the pseudogene TRBV3-2) with TRBJ2-2; 8 nucleotides align to TRBD1. CDR1 is LGHDT and CDR2 is YNNKEL in the germline V gene (reference sequence). The CDR3 sequence is 16 residues long. Trimming removed 5 bases from V and 4 bases from J; junction bases left unmatched: 9. The chain's CDR3 is CASSTRRGRFTGELFF. The CDR3, as DNA: TGTGCCAGCAGCACACGCAGGGGGCGCTTCACCGGGGAGCTGTTTTTT.